These 28 T cell receptor beta chains were sequenced from one sample in a study of siplizumab effects on memory and regulatory T cells. The protocol was immunoSEQ multiplex PCR, while the TCRdb copy is restricted to in-frame clones and leaves out a portion. This sample yields about 69,000 clones, of which 80% to 90% are seen a single time; over 1.5% belongs to the top ten. The sequencing input was Tregs sorted from blood. These receptors came from a human donor in good health.

In DNA, the CDR3 is TGCGCCAGCTCCTACATTATGGGCCCCAGGGTTAACTATGGCTACACCTTC. This sequence encodes CASSYIMGPRVNYGYTF. This sequence joins TRBV5-1 and TRBJ1-2, with D possibly being TRBD1 (5 bases). From germline, CDR1 is SGHRS and CDR2 YFSETQ. V gave up 7 bases and J gave up 1 base, with 23 bases separating them. This CDR3 is built from 17 residues.

The chain couples TRBV2 to TRBJ1-2; possibly TRBD1 for D (5 bases). Trimming pared 5 bases from V and 6 bases from J, leaving 19 bases between. CDR1 SNHLY and CDR2 FYNNEI come from the germline V gene. CDR3 length: 15 amino acids. The CDR3 protein is CASSYSEMGLHGYTF. The CDR3 DNA is TGTGCCAGCAGTTACTCGGAGATGGGGCTACATGGCTACACCTTC.

In the case of this clone: The germline gene is not matched at one end of the junction; a read error may be the cause. V gene TRBV29-1 combines with J gene TRBJ2-3, with TRBD2 identical over 7 bases. CDR3 length: 12 amino acids. In germline, CDR1 is SQVTM, CDR2 ANQGSEA. The CDR3 DNA is TGCAGCGTCGGACCGGCGGGAGATGCGCAGTATTTT. The encoded protein is CSVGPAGDAQYF.

The V gene is TRBV2, the J gene TRBJ2-7; no definite D call. Germline assignment: CDR1 SNHLY and CDR2 FYNNEI. This CDR3 is built from 10 residues. Trimming stripped 6 bases from V and 2 bases from J, with 2 bases between. The CDR3 region has the DNA TGTGCCAGCAGGACCTACGAGCAGTACTTC. Protein: CASRTYEQYF.

Concerning this clone itself: One end of the junction is discordant with germline, which a read error may explain. This chain connects TRBV5-6 to TRBJ2-2, with TRBD1 matching over 11 bases. The germline V gene has CDR1 SGHDT and CDR2 YYEEEE. This CDR3 has 15 residues. Here the CDR3 DNA reads TGTGCCAGCAGCCAAGGACAGGGGGCTCGGCGGGGAGCTGTTTTT. Protein sequence: CASSQGQGARRGAVF.

This clone was counted a single time. The chain joins TRBV5-5 to TRBJ2-7; 7 bases match TRBD1. This CDR3 comprises 15 residues. Germline V gives CDR1 SGHKS, CDR2 YYEKEE (reference sequence). The J segment lost 3 bases and the V segment lost 4 bases, leaving 10 bases of the junction unmatched. CDR3 in DNA: TGTGCCAGCAGCAGCCGGGACAGAGTTTTCTACGAGCAGTACTTC. It yields the protein CASSSRDRVFYEQYF.

CDR3 protein: CSASGRVEQFF. The DNA for the CDR3 is TGCAGTGCTAGCGGGAGAGTTGAGCAGTTCTTC. This chain links TRBV20-1 with TRBJ2-1; tentative D call: TRBD2 (6 bases). CDR1 DFQATT and CDR2 SNEGSKA come from the germline V gene (reference sequence). The CDR3 extends over 11 amino acids. Trimming shortened V by 3 bases and J by 9 bases, and 9 bases separated the two germline ends.

The chain has TRBV6-5 and TRBJ1-4, with a tentative D call TRBD1 (6 bases). There are 14 residues in the CDR3. Per germline, CDR1 MNHEY and CDR2 SVGAGI. Trimming pared 8 bases from V and 1 base from J, leaving 11 bases between. As DNA, the CDR3 is TGTGCCAGCTCCAGGGGTATAACTAATGAAAAACTGTTTTTT. It is translated as CASSRGITNEKLFF.

The rearrangement uses TRBV7-9 and TRBJ1-6; the D is unclear. With 2 bases removed from V and 0 bases from J, the gap between germline ends came to 8 bases. This CDR3 is built from 16 residues. The germline CDR1 and CDR2 sequences are SEHNR and FQNEAQ (reference sequence). This chain's CDR3 is CASSLSSSSYNSPLHF. CDR3 bases: TGTGCCAGCAGCTTATCCTCAAGCTCCTATAATTCACCCCTCCACTTT.

The rearrangement links TRBV7-2 to TRBJ1-1; D is undetermined. The CDR3 loop spans 14 amino acids. V lost 7 bases and J 1 base, leaving 13 bases between the germline ends. Germline-derived CDR1 and CDR2 are SGHTA and FQGNSA. In nucleotides, the CDR3 is TGTGCCAGCAACCCCGCCGGAGGGAACACTGAAGCTTTCTTT. This translates into CASNPAGGNTEAFF.

This chain connects TRBV10-2 to TRBJ1-2; D not resolved. Per the germline V gene, CDR1 is WSHSY and CDR2 is SAAADI. V was cut by 6 bases and J by 2 bases, with 10 bases left in between. The CDR3 runs 13 residues. CDR3 residues: CASRDGINYGYTF. DNA for the CDR3: TGCGCCAGCAGGGATGGGATAAACTATGGCTACACCTTC.

The chain carries TRBV7-8 and TRBJ1-1, with 7 bases lining up with TRBD1. V shed 4 bases and J 1 base; nucleotides not matched to a gene: 3. The CDR3 is 14 residues long. The germline gives CDR1 SGHVS, CDR2 FQNEAQ. In nucleotides, the CDR3 is TGTGCCAGCAGCTCGCGGACAGGGAACACTGAAGCTTTCTTT. Protein product: CASSSRTGNTEAFF.

The V and J genes are TRBV6-5 and TRBJ1-3, with D possibly TRBD1 on 5 matching bases. The V gene's germline CDR1 is MNHEY and CDR2 SVGAGI. V was shortened by 2 bases and J by 6 bases, with 11 bases between the two germline ends. The CDR3 contains 14 residues. The CDR3 sequence is CASSYGGVANTIYF. Written as DNA, the CDR3 is TGTGCCAGCAGTTACGGGGGTGTTGCAAACACCATATATTTT.

The V call is TRBV10-2, the J call TRBJ1-1, with 9 bases aligning to TRBD1. Per germline, CDR1 WSHSY and CDR2 SAAADI. The CDR3 has 15 amino acids. V was clipped by 7 bases and J by 3 bases; unmatched bases: 9. CDR3 nucleotides: TGCGCCAGCACTCGCCGGGACAGGGTTCACACTGAAGCTTTCTTT. Amino acids: CASTRRDRVHTEAFF.

This rearrangement joins TRBV7-5 to TRBJ1-1; TRBD1 was called by the table and not checked on the DNA. TRBV7-5 is an annotated pseudogene. This CDR3 has 13 amino acids. The CDR3 DNA sequence: TGTGCCAGAAGCTTAGCAGGGGCAACTGAAGCTTTCTTT. Its translation: CARSLAGATEAFF.

A word on this clone: The same CDR3 arises from other DNA sequences in this sample as well. The chain couples TRBV6-5 to TRBJ2-1; TRBD1 matches 9 bases. Germline values: CDR1 MNHEY, CDR2 SVGAGI. Trimming removed 3 bases from V and 4 bases from J; junction bases left unmatched: 7. CDR3 length: 16 residues. Written as DNA, the CDR3 is TGTGCCAGCAGTTATGGGGTCGGGACAGGGTACAATGAGCAGTTCTTC. Translation: CASSYGVGTGYNEQFF.

This clone appeared a few times. The chain carries TRBV2 and TRBJ2-7; 11 nucleotides align to TRBD2. The CDR3 is 12 amino acids. Germline CDR1 and CDR2: SNHLY and FYNNEI. V lost 8 bases, J lost 3 bases, and 0 bases stayed unmatched. CDR3 sequence: CASGTSGYEQYF. Written as DNA, the CDR3 is TGTGCCAGCGGGACTAGCGGCTACGAGCAGTACTTC.

The chain couples TRBV27 to TRBJ2-1; tentatively, D is TRBD2 (6 bases). The CDR3 totals 16 residues. V was trimmed by 3 bases and J by 8 bases, leaving 20 bases between them. Germline-derived CDR1 and CDR2 are MNHEY and SMNVEV (reference sequence). The CDR3 loop reads CASSFAGTTSRHEQFF. In DNA, the CDR3 is TGTGCCAGCAGTTTCGCGGGAACTACCTCCCGACATGAGCAGTTCTTC.

The chain recombines TRBV2 with TRBJ2-7, with D possibly being TRBD2 (6 bases). Germline values: CDR1 SNHLY, CDR2 FYNNEI. V dropped 8 bases and J dropped 0 bases, with 14 bases sitting between them. The CDR3 loop spans 14 amino acids. The CDR3 DNA is TGTGCCAGCTCCCGGGACTCCTACTCCTACGAGCAGTACTTC. It specifies CASSRDSYSYEQYF.

This clone has a handful of counts. The chain couples TRBV20-1 to TRBJ1-1, with no clear D. The CDR3 runs to 11 residues. Germline assignment: CDR1 DFQATT and CDR2 SNEGSKA (reference sequence). V was clipped by 0 bases and J by 4 bases, with 3 bases between them. CDR3 nucleotide sequence: TGCAGTGCTAGAGATTCCACTGAAGCTTTCTTT. Residues: CSARDSTEAFF.

This rearrangement joins TRBV7-3 to TRBJ2-5; no clear D gene. This CDR3 contains 15 residues. V was shortened by 5 bases and J by 0 bases, with 13 bases between the two germline ends. Looked up from germline, CDR1 is SGHTA and CDR2 is FQGTGA. The CDR3 DNA is TGTGCCAGCAGCAAGGAATCCGGGTACCAAGAGACCCAGTACTTC. It codes for CASSKESGYQETQYF.

This chain uses TRBV4-2 with TRBJ2-2; 10 nucleotides align to TRBD2. In germline, CDR1 is LGHNA, CDR2 YNFKEQ. This CDR3 comprises 16 residues. V lost 0 bases and J lost 3; bases outside the gene matches: 1. CDR3 sequence (DNA): TGTGCCAGCAGCCAAGAACTAGCGGGGTACACCGGGGAGCTGTTTTTT. This codes for CASSQELAGYTGELFF.

This clone was detected only once. The chain couples TRBV9 to TRBJ2-1; possibly TRBD1 for D (6 bases). The V gene's germline CDR1 is SGDLS and CDR2 YYNGEE. The CDR3 contains 15 residues. Trimming shortened V by 3 bases and J by 0 bases, and 10 bases separated the two germline ends. The CDR3 nucleotides are TGTGCCAGCAGCGCCGGGGACAACTCCTACAATGAGCAGTTCTTC. It specifies CASSAGDNSYNEQFF.

This rearrangement joins TRBV9 to TRBJ2-3, with 7 bases that match TRBD2. Trimming cost V 0 bases and J 0 bases; bases outside gene matches: 4. The length of the CDR3 is 16 residues. Germline V gene lookup returns CDR1 SGDLS and CDR2 YYNGEE. The CDR3 here is CASSVVGGGSTDTQYF. The CDR3 region has the DNA TGTGCCAGCAGCGTAGTTGGGGGAGGGAGCACAGATACGCAGTATTTT.

The J gene is TRBJ2-5, the V gene TRBV29-1, with TRBD2 as a possible D gene (5 bases). Trimming cost V 6 bases and J 4 bases, with 21 bases left between them. The germline V gene encodes CDR1 SQVTM and CDR2 ANQGSEA. The CDR3 contains 15 residues. The DNA for the CDR3 is TGCAGCGTCACCCCCGAGGGCCCCACCGGAGAGACCCAGTACTTC. Its translation is CSVTPEGPTGETQYF. Supplemented by reference TRBV29-1 and TRBJ2-5, the full variable domain reads SAVISQKPSRDICQRGTSLTIQCQVDSQVTMMFWYRQQPGQSLTLIATANQGSEATYESGFVIDKFPISRPNLTFSTLTVSNMSPEDSSIYLCSVTPEGPTGETQYFGPGTRLLVL.

This chain links TRBV9 with TRBJ2-3; possible D gene TRBD1, 5 bases. Germline lookup yields CDR1 SGDLS and CDR2 YYNGEE. This CDR3 is 15 amino acids long. Trimming took off 3 bases at V and 0 bases at J, with 11 bases between the two ends. CDR3: CASSETGRSTDTQYF. The CDR3 bases are TGTGCCAGCAGCGAAACAGGTCGGAGCACAGATACGCAGTATTTT.

DNA for the CDR3: TGTGCCAGCAGCTTACGCACGGGAGAAGGCGAGCAGTACTTC. It codes for CASSLRTGEGEQYF. The chain carries TRBV7-3 and TRBJ2-7; perhaps TRBD2 as D (6 bases). CDR3 length equals 14 residues. The V gene lost 2 bases and the J gene lost 6 bases, with 14 bases spanning the gap. Germline V lookup: CDR1 SGHTA, CDR2 FQGTGA.

This clone is a singleton in its sample. This sequence joins TRBV19 and TRBJ1-3; TRBD1 is a possible D gene (5 bases). In germline, CDR1 is LNHDA, CDR2 SQIVND (reference sequence). The CDR3 extends over 15 amino acids. With 6 bases removed from V and 2 bases from J, the gap between germline ends came to 14 bases. The CDR3, as DNA: TGTGCCAGTAGCCACAGGTCCTTGACTGGAAACACCATATATTTT. This codes for CASSHRSLTGNTIYF.